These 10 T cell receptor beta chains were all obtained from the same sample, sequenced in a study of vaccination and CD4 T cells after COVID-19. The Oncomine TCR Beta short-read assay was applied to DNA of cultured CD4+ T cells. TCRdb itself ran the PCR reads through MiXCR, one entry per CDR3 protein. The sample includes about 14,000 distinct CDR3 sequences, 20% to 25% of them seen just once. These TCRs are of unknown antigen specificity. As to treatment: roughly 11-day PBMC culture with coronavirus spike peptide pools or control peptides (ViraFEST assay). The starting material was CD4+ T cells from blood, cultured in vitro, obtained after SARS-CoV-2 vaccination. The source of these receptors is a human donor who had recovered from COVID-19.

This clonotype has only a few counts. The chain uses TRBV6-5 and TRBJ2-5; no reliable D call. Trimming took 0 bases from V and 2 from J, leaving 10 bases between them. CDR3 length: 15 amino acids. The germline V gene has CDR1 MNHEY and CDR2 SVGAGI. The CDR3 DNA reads TGTGCCAGCAGTTACTCTTCCCCTGGTCAAGAGACCCAGTACTTC. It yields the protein CASSYSSPGQETQYF.

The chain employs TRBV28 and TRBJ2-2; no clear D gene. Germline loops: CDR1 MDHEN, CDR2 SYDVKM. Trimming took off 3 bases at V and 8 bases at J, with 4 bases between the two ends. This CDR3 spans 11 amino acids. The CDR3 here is CASSFVGELFF. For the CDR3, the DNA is TGTGCCAGCAGTTTTGTGGGGGAGCTGTTTTTT.

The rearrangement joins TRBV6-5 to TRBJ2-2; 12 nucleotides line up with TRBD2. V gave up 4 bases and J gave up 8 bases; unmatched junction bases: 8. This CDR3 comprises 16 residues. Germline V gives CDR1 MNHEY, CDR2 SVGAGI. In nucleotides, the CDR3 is TGTGCCAGCAGTTCCGGACTAGCGGGGCCGGGAGGGGAGCTGTTTTTT. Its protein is CASSSGLAGPGGELFF.

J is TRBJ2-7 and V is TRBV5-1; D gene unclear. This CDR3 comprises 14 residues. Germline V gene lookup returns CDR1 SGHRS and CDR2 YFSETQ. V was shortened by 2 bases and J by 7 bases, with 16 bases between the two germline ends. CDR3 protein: CASSFQPSMEEQYF. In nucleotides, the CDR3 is TGCGCCAGCAGCTTCCAGCCGTCCATGGAAGAGCAGTACTTC.

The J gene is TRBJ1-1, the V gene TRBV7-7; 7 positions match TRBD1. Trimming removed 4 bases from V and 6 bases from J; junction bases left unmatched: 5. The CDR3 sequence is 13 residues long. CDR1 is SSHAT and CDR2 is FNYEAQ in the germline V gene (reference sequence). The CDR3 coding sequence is TGTGCCAGCAGCTCGAGACAGGGCTCTGAAGCTTTCTTT. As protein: CASSSRQGSEAFF.

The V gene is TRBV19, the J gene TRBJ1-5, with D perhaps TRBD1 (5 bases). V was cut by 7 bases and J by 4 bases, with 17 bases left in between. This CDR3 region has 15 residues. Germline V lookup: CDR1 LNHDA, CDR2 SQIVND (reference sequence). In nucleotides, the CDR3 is TGTGCCAGTACCACGAGGGCCGAGGGGAATCAGCCCCAGCATTTT. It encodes CASTTRAEGNQPQHF. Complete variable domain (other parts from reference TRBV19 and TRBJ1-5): DGGITQSPKYLFRKEGQNVTLSCEQNLNHDAMYWYRQDPGQGLRLIYYSQIVNDFQKGDIAEGYSVSREKKESFPLTVTSAQKNPTAFYLCASTTRAEGNQPQHFGDGTRLSIL.

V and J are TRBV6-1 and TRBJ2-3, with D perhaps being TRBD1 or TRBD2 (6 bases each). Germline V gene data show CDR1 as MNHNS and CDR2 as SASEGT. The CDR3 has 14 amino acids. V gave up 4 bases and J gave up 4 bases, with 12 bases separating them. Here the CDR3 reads CASSVAGEADTQYF. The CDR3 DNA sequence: TGTGCCAGCAGTGTGGCAGGGGAGGCAGATACGCAGTATTTT.

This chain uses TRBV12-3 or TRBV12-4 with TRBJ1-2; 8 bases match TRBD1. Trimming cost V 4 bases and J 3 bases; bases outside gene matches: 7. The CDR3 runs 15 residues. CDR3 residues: CASSSKGTGHYGYTF. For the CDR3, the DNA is TGTGCCAGCAGTTCGAAAGGGACAGGACACTATGGCTACACCTTC.

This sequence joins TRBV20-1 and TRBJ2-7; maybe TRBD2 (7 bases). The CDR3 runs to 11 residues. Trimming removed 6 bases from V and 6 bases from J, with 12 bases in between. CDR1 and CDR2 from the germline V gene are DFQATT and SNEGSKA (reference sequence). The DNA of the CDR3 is TGCAGTGCAGGGGGGGATCCCGAGCAGTACTTC. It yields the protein CSAGGDPEQYF.

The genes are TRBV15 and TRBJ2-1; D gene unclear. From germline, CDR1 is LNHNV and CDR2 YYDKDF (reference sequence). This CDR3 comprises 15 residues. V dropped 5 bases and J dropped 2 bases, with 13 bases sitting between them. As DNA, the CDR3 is TGTGCCACCAGCCCGTTCCCAGAAACCTACAATGAGCAGTTCTTC. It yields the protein CATSPFPETYNEQFF.